This TCR beta chain was identified during a study of graft-versus-host responses after intestinal transplantation (dated by TCRdb to the early 2020s). In terms of the full investigation: The transplants that recipients got were multivisceral, liver-intestinal, or isolated intestinal. Every recipient was given anti-thymocyte globulin induction, then maintenance tacrolimus and steroids for around three years. After intestinal transplantation, graft-versus-host and host-versus-graft alloreactive T cell clones were followed in the graft, circulation and bone marrow using bulk TCR-beta CDR3 sequencing. Alloreactive clones were identified by sequencing pre-transplant mixed lymphocyte reaction products and comparing them with unstimulated pre-transplant donor and recipient T cells. Of the 20 to 30 intestinal transplant recipients enrolled in the cohort, one of whom was a retransplant, 3 patients without pretransplant specimens were excluded. A peak of at least 4% donor T cells among recipient peripheral blood mononuclear cells was the definition used for donor T cell macrochimerism. Rather than going through the commercial service, samples from three later patients were sequenced in-house on an Illumina MiSeq and processed with MiXCR.

Study-level results and caveats: Conclusions were limited by the relatively low number and heterogeneity of intestinal transplant patients. GvH clones were found in recipient bone marrow, and some of the GvH clones appeared earlier in ileal mucosa or blood, which is consistent with an intestinal mucosal origin. In patients with donor T cell macrochimerism, the allografts had high GvH to HvG T cell clonal ratios. Early after transplant, declines in HvG clones were associated with peak levels of circulating GvH clones.

Trimming at the junction amounts to 2 bases on V and 13 bases on J, and the germline ends lie 15 bases apart. CDR1 and CDR2 are drawn from the germline V gene: MRHNA, SNTAGT. The CDR3 covers 13 residues, taking in both the cysteine and the phenylalanine. Only CDR3 DNA is held: 39 bases, read in frame from base 1. Libraries were constructed by the immunoSEQ multiplex PCR assay. For most patients, genomic DNA was isolated with the Qiagen DNeasy Blood and Tissue Kit and sent frozen to Adaptive Biotechnologies for TCR sequencing. Adaptive Biotechnologies carried out high-throughput TCR-beta CDR3 sequencing of genomic DNA for most patients. The source study handled its data this way. TCR sequencing data were retrieved from Adaptive's ImmunoSEQ software for 18 patients, whereas a few other patients were processed with MiXCR and VDJtools. To correct CD4 versus CD8 sorting errors, any sequence found in both subsets at a frequency ratio below 5:1 was removed. Because the origin of CDR3 nucleotide sequences shared between donor and recipient could not be assigned, those sequences were removed. To be classed as alloreactive, a clone needed at least 2-fold expansion over unstimulated cells and a minimum CFSE-low frequency of 0.002% (template counts) or 0.001% (read counts). Clones detected in sequenced pre-transplant spleen, lymph node, or MLR CFSE-low populations of the donor or recipient were defined as mappable. Cumulative frequency of alloreactive clones was calculated as a percentage of all sequences weighted by copy number. TCRdb limited this immuneACCESS table to in-frame rearrangements with V and J called. A share of clones is missing; checked studies link under half to unresolved V genes, and the rest is unexplained. The D gene and trimming were derived from the DNA, and the V and J assignments and clone size from that table. Counted in this sample were about 70,000 clones; 84% of them appeared once. The ten biggest clones cover 0.35% to 0.5% of the sample.

The sample's time point label, in plain terms: cells obtained before transplantation from donor or recipient. CD3+CD4+ and CD3+CD8+ populations were FACS-sorted from unstimulated pre-transplant donor and recipient cells taken from spleen or lymph nodes. Turning to this clone: Its specific antigen is unknown. The sample holds no much larger clone one base away, and base qualities are not on file.

The TCR was taken from a human donor who was the organ donor for an intestinal transplant. The sample in question was unstimulated CD4+ T cells sorted from spleen or lymph node cells, obtained before transplant. Recombination connected TRBV6-4 to TRBJ2-1, with TRBD2 tentatively as D gene (6 bases match). The CDR3 in this case is CASSDGDGGVQFF. The sequenced DNA: TGTGCCAGCAGTGACGGGGACGGAGGGGTACAGTTCTTC.